One and the same sample provided the 17 T cell receptor beta chains below, sequenced in a study of CD8 T cells in ankylosing spondylitis. TCRdb reanalysed the 5' RACE reads using MiXCR and keeps one entry per CDR3 protein. This table holds 150,000 to 200,000 distinct CDR3 sequences, 10% to 15% found once. The sequencing sample was made of blood, either unsorted or a sorted T cell fraction (not recorded which). All receptors come from a female donor with ankylosing spondylitis or in good health (not recorded which).

This clonotype occurred a few times. This sequence joins TRBV20-1 and TRBJ2-7, with D maybe TRBD2 (5 bases). The CDR3 contains 14 residues. Germline loops: CDR1 DFQATT, CDR2 SNEGSKA (reference sequence). The V gene lost 0 bases and the J gene lost 2 bases, with 11 bases spanning the gap. This CDR3 reads CSARDPSGPYEQYF. CDR3 DNA: TGCAGTGCTAGAGATCCGAGCGGTCCCTACGAGCAGTACTTC.

This clonotype was seen repeatedly, ten times or more. This rearrangement joins TRBV12-3 or TRBV12-4 to TRBJ2-7; 8 bases line up with TRBD1. The CDR3 length is 13 residues. The ends lost 5 bases at V and 1 base at J; junction bases unmatched: 1. In DNA, the CDR3 is TGTGCCAGCAGTCACAGGGGGTCCTACGAGCAGTACTTC. It specifies CASSHRGSYEQYF.

This clonotype was recorded many times. The V call is TRBV11-2, the J call TRBJ1-1; TRBD1 matches at 7 bases. The CDR3 extends over 14 amino acids. V shed 1 base and J 6 bases; nucleotides not matched to a gene: 5. Germline V CDR1 and CDR2: SGHAT, FQNNGV. The CDR3 protein is CASSLAGTAPEAFF. In DNA, the CDR3 is TGTGCCAGCAGCTTAGCCGGGACAGCCCCTGAAGCTTTCTTT.

CDR3 in amino acids: CASSLVLFSTDTQYF. The CDR3 coding sequence is TGTGCCAGCAGCTTAGTACTATTCAGCACAGATACGCAGTATTTT. The rearrangement uses TRBV7-2 and TRBJ2-3; D remains unclear. The V gene's germline CDR1 is SGHTA and CDR2 FQGNSA. The V gene lost 1 base and the J gene lost 0 bases, with 8 bases spanning the gap. CDR3 length: 15 amino acids. Filled out from reference TRBV7-2 and TRBJ2-3, the complete variable domain reads GAGVSQSPSNKVTEKGKDVELRCDPISGHTALYWYRQSLGQGLEFLIYFQGNSAPDKSGLPSDRFSAERTGGSVSTLTIQRTQQEDSAVYLCASSLVLFSTDTQYFGPGTRLTVL.

This chain links TRBV5-1 with TRBJ2-2; D call uncertain. The CDR3 is made up of 14 amino acids. The V gene's germline CDR1 is SGHRS and CDR2 YFSETQ. V was trimmed by 3 bases and J by 4 bases, leaving 10 bases between them. The CDR3 DNA is TGCGCCAGCAGCTCAGTCGGGTTCACCGGGGAGCTGTTTTTT. Its protein is CASSSVGFTGELFF.

This clonotype was counted many times. The V and J genes are TRBV7-9 and TRBJ2-1; 11 nucleotides match TRBD2. Germline trimming cut 6 bases from V and 8 bases from J; bases unmatched to any gene: 6. This CDR3 contains 14 residues. Looked up from germline, CDR1 is SEHNR and CDR2 is FQNEAQ (reference sequence). The CDR3 coding sequence is TGTGCCAGCAGTACTAGCGGGAGTTCCCATGAGCAGTTCTTC. It specifies CASSTSGSSHEQFF.

The J gene is TRBJ1-1, the V gene TRBV25-1; D is unclear. CDR1 and CDR2 from the germline V gene are MGHDK and SYGVNS. V lost 0 bases and J lost 1, with 9 bases in between. The CDR3 has 15 amino acids. CDR3 sequence: CASSEYNAANTEAFF. Here the CDR3 DNA reads TGTGCCAGCAGTGAATATAATGCGGCGAACACTGAAGCTTTCTTT.

Points on this clonotype: This may come from a read error, since a much larger clone is one base off. The V gene is TRBV29-1, the J gene TRBJ2-7; 9 nucleotides match TRBD1. Germline-derived CDR1 and CDR2 are SQVTM and ANQGSEA. The CDR3 runs 15 residues. DNA for the CDR3: TGCAGCGCTGAAGTATGGGGACAGGGAGTCTACGAGCAGTACTTC. Translating it yields CSAEVWGQGVYEQYF.

This chain links TRBV2 with TRBJ2-1; 7 bases line up with TRBD2. The CDR3 length is 15 residues. J was trimmed by 4 bases and V by 3 bases; bases with no gene match: 6. Per the germline V gene, CDR1 is SNHLY and CDR2 is FYNNEI. CDR3 in DNA: TGTGCCAGCAGTGATTCTGGCGGGAGTTACAATGAGCAGTTCTTC. The encoded protein is CASSDSGGSYNEQFF.

This clonotype was found many times. The chain joins TRBV4-1 to TRBJ2-7; TRBD2 is a possible D gene (5 bases). Trimming took off 1 base at V and 2 bases at J, with 15 bases between the two ends. This CDR3 is built from 16 residues. From germline, CDR1 is MGHRA and CDR2 YSYEKL. Here the CDR3 reads CASSQGGGRVTYEQYF. CDR3 bases: TGCGCCAGCAGCCAAGGCGGTGGGCGGGTAACCTACGAGCAGTACTTC.

This clonotype came up many times. The chain uses TRBV25-1 and TRBJ1-1; D is undetermined. Germline values: CDR1 MGHDK, CDR2 SYGVNS. V dropped 11 bases and J dropped 1 base, with 17 bases sitting between them. The CDR3 spans 14 residues. This chain's CDR3 is CACHSGLGNTEAFF. CDR3 nucleotides: TGTGCCTGCCACAGTGGGCTTGGGAACACTGAAGCTTTCTTT.

This clonotype was seen at least ten times. The chain recombines TRBV3-1 with TRBJ2-5; D gene uncertain. Trimming cost V 2 bases and J 2 bases, with 3 bases left between them. The CDR3 is made up of 12 amino acids. Looked up from germline, CDR1 is LGHDT and CDR2 is YNNKEL (reference sequence). The CDR3 protein is CASSQLQETQYF. CDR3 DNA: TGTGCCAGCAGCCAATTACAAGAGACCCAGTACTTC.

This rearrangement joins TRBV28 to TRBJ2-7; D is uncertain. The germline V gene encodes CDR1 MDHEN and CDR2 SYDVKM. This CDR3 has 14 residues. The V end lost 2 bases, the J end lost 2 bases, and 10 bases lay between the germline ends. The CDR3 DNA is TGTGCCAGCAGTTTAGAAGTCACAACCTACGAGCAGTACTTC. It yields the protein CASSLEVTTYEQYF.

A few counts support this clonotype. This sequence joins TRBV19 and TRBJ2-6; tentative D call: TRBD1 (5 bases). The CDR3 spans 17 residues. Germline CDR1 reads LNHDA; CDR2 reads SQIVND (reference sequence). V lost 1 base and J lost 0, with 10 bases in between. The CDR3 sequence: CASSIGSRGSGANVLTF. The CDR3 nucleotides are TGTGCCAGTAGTATAGGGTCTAGGGGCTCTGGGGCCAACGTCCTGACTTTC.

In this sample, this clonotype turned up a few times. The chain carries TRBV7-8 and TRBJ2-7; 11 positions match TRBD1. The V and J ends lost 6 bases and 5 bases, in that order; junction bases with no gene match: 3. Germline V CDR1 and CDR2: SGHVS, FQNEAQ. This CDR3 has 13 amino acids. In nucleotides, the CDR3 is TGTGCCAGCAGGGACAGGGGGCACGACGAGCAGTACTTC. Translation: CASRDRGHDEQYF.

The chain combines TRBV23-1 with TRBJ2-5; weak D call: TRBD1 (6 bases). TRBV23-1 is classed as an ORF, of uncertain function. The CDR3 runs to 16 residues. V shed 3 bases and J shed 2 bases, with 16 bases lying between them. The CDR3 loop reads CASSHRNRVRQETQYF. As DNA, the CDR3 is TGCGCCAGCAGTCACCGGAACAGGGTACGGCAAGAGACCCAGTACTTC.

The chain couples TRBV5-1 to TRBJ2-3, with 7 bases aligning to TRBD2. Trimming removed 4 bases from V and 2 bases from J; junction bases left unmatched: 4. This CDR3 has 14 residues. Germline V gene sequence: CDR1 SGHRS, CDR2 YFSETQ. DNA of the CDR3: TGCGCCAGCAGCCCGGGGGGAGCCACAGATACGCAGTATTTT. Its translation: CASSPGGATDTQYF.